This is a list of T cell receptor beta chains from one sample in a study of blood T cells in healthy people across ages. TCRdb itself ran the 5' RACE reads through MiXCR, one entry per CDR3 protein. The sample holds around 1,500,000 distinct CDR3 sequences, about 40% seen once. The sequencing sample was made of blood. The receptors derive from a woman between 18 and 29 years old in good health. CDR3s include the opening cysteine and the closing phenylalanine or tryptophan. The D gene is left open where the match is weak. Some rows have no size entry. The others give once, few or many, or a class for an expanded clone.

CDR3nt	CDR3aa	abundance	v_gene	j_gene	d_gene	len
TGTGCCAGCAGCCCTACGTTGACTCACGAGCAGTACTTC	CASSPTLTHEQYF	-	TRBV7-2	TRBJ2-7	-	13
TGTGCCAGCAGCTTGGGAGGGACTAGGCAGGATGAGCAGTTCTTC	CASSLGGTRQDEQFF	-	TRBV7-9	TRBJ2-1	TRBD2	15
TGTGCCAGCAGTTCAACTCAAACGAGAACTGAAGCTTTCTTT	CASSSTQTRTEAFF	once	TRBV27	TRBJ1-1	-	14
TGCGCCAGCAGCCAAGCCGCGAGCTATGGCTGCACCTTC	CASSQAASYGCTF	-	TRBV4-1	TRBJ1-2	-	13
TGTGCCAGCAGTTACTCCGACCCTGGCGAAGAGACCCAGTACTTC	CASSYSDPGEETQYF	-	TRBV6-5	TRBJ2-5	-	15
TGTGCCAGCAGCGTAGGTATAGAGAACACTGAAGCTTTCTTT	CASSVGIENTEAFF	few	TRBV9	TRBJ1-1	-	14
TGCGCCAGCAGCCAAGACCGGGACAGGGGGCGCAAAATAGGAGAGCAGTTCTTC	CASSQDRDRGRKIGEQFF	-	TRBV4-1	TRBJ2-1	TRBD1	18
TGTGCCAGCAGCCCCGGGACTTCTGTCAATGAGCAGTACTTC	CASSPGTSVNEQYF	few	TRBV7-2	TRBJ2-7	-	14
TGTGCCAGCAGCGTGAGATCCAGGAGCTCCTACGAGCAGTACTTC	CASSVRSRSSYEQYF	-	TRBV9	TRBJ2-7	-	15
TGTGCCAGCTCAAAGCCCGGCGCTAACTATGGCTACACCTTC	CASSKPGANYGYTF	-	TRBV12-3/TRBV12-4	TRBJ1-2	-	14
TGCAGCGTTGACGGGGTGTCCTTGGACGAGCAGTACTTC	CSVDGVSLDEQYF	few	TRBV29-1	TRBJ2-7	-	13
TGTGCCAGCCTAGGACTAGCGGGGGGGATAACCAAGGTGTACAATGAGCAGTTCTTC	CASLGLAGGITKVYNEQFF	-	TRBV2	TRBJ2-1	TRBD2	19
TGTGCCAGCAGCTTTAACAGGGCCGGCGGGACTGAAGCTTTCTTT	CASSFNRAGGTEAFF	few	TRBV7-6	TRBJ1-1	-	15
TGTGCCAGCAGCTCCGGGCCGGGCACCGGGGAGCTGTTTTTT	CASSSGPGTGELFF	-	TRBV9	TRBJ2-2	-	14
TGCAGTGCTACCAGAGCAGGCGGCCAAGAGACCCAGTACTTC	CSATRAGGQETQYF	-	TRBV20-1	TRBJ2-5	-	14
TGTGCCAGCAGAGCGGCGGAGGATCTAGCGGGATATTATGAGCAGTTCTTC	CASRAAEDLAGYYEQFF	once	TRBV25-1	TRBJ2-1	TRBD2	17
TGTGCCTGTCGACTAGCGGGTGGTGACGAGCAGTACTTC	CACRLAGGDEQYF	-	TRBV7-9	TRBJ2-7	TRBD2	13
TGTGCCAGCATAGAACGGCCCTGGGGGGAGCAGTACTTC	CASIERPWGEQYF	-	TRBV2	TRBJ2-7	-	13
TGTGCCAGCAGCTTAGAGTCTAGCGGGCTACCTAATGAGCAGTTCTTC	CASSLESSGLPNEQFF	-	TRBV11-2	TRBJ2-1	TRBD2	16
TGTGCCAGCAGAACACAAGAGACCCAGTACTTC	CASRTQETQYF	few	TRBV6-6	TRBJ2-5	-	11
TGCGCCAGCAGCCAGGCGGGAGTACCACCAGGCGAGCAGTACTTC	CASSQAGVPPGEQYF	-	TRBV4-1	TRBJ2-7	TRBD2	15
TGCAGTGCTATGGGGGGCTTCAGGGGGGCTAACTATGGCTACACCTTC	CSAMGGFRGANYGYTF	once	TRBV20-1	TRBJ1-2	TRBD1	16
TGCGCCAGGATCCCTCGCAGGCCCCTTGGATACAATGAGCAGTTCTTC	CARIPRRPLGYNEQFF	few	TRBV10-1	TRBJ2-1	-	16
TGCAGTGCTACCTACCCCGGGACTAGCGGCTACGAGCAGTACTTC	CSATYPGTSGYEQYF	-	TRBV20-1	TRBJ2-7	TRBD2	15
TGTGCCAGCAGCCAAGAAGGGAGGGATAGGGACTCTGGGGCCAACGTCCTGACTTTC	CASSQEGRDRDSGANVLTF	-	TRBV14	TRBJ2-6	TRBD2	19
TGCGCCAGCAGCACCTTGACAGGGACCCAAGAGACCCGGTACTTC	CASSTLTGTQETRYF	-	TRBV5-1	TRBJ2-5	TRBD1	15
TGTGCCAGCAGCTCTTGGGGGGTTAAGTTCTTC	CASSSWGVKFF	-	TRBV7-9	TRBJ2-1	-	11
TGCAGCGTCGGAGGGGTAAGCAATCAGCCCCAGCATTTT	CSVGGVSNQPQHF	-	TRBV29-1	TRBJ1-5	-	13
TGCGCCAGCAGCTTGGCAGTCGGGAGGGCCACAGATACGCAGTATTTT	CASSLAVGRATDTQYF	-	TRBV5-1	TRBJ2-3	TRBD2	16
TGTGCCAGCACCGGAGGCCGCTCCTACAATGAGCAGTTCTTC	CASTGGRSYNEQFF	-	TRBV6-1	TRBJ2-1	-	14
TGCAGTGCTAGTAGGGCTAGCGGGAGGGGAGAGACCCAGTACTTC	CSASRASGRGETQYF	-	TRBV20-1	TRBJ2-5	TRBD2	15
TGTGCCAGCTCCTGGCACCGGGATCCCTACGAGCAGTACTTC	CASSWHRDPYEQYF	-	TRBV25-1	TRBJ2-7	-	14
TGTGCCAGCAGTTTAGGCGGGGGCGCACAAGAGACCCAGTACTTC	CASSLGGGAQETQYF	-	TRBV7-2	TRBJ2-5	-	15
TGTGCCAGCGCTTCCCTGGGCTACGAGCAGTACTTC	CASASLGYEQYF	few	TRBV3-1	TRBJ2-7	-	12
TGTGCCAGCAGCTACCTGGGCAGGCCCCACAATGGCTACACCTTC	CASSYLGRPHNGYTF	-	TRBV7-9	TRBJ1-2	-	15
TGTGCCAGCAGTGGACTAGCGGGGTACACAGATACGCAGTATTTT	CASSGLAGYTDTQYF	-	TRBV9	TRBJ2-3	TRBD2	15
TGTGCCAGCAGCCCGGAAGGGACTAGCAGATACGAGCAGTACTTC	CASSPEGTSRYEQYF	-	TRBV25-1	TRBJ2-7	TRBD2	15
TGCAGTGCTTCGACCGATGCAACTAATGAAAAACTGTTTTTT	CSASTDATNEKLFF	few	TRBV20-1	TRBJ1-4	-	14
TGTGCCAGCAGCTTACCGACTGGCCAGGGCAATGAGCAGTTCTTC	CASSLPTGQGNEQFF	once	TRBV7-2	TRBJ2-1	-	15
TGCAGTGCTAGGTCGGCCCTCGAGGGGGATACGCAGTATTTT	CSARSALEGDTQYF	-	TRBV20-1	TRBJ2-3	-	14
TGCGCCAGCAGTGACACCAAAAACATTCAGTACTTC	CASSDTKNIQYF	once	TRBV10-1	TRBJ2-4	-	12
TGTGCCAGCAGTTCGCCTGACAGGGTGTTCGGCTACACCTTC	CASSSPDRVFGYTF	few	TRBV12-3/TRBV12-4	TRBJ1-2	TRBD1	14
TGTGCCAGCATCAAGACTAGCGGGGGTTACGAGCAGTACTTC	CASIKTSGGYEQYF	-	TRBV12-3/TRBV12-4	TRBJ2-7	TRBD2	14
TGCGCCAGCAGCTCTACCGGACAGGGGGAAGAGACCCAGTACTTC	CASSSTGQGEETQYF	-	TRBV5-1	TRBJ2-5	TRBD1	15
TGTGCCAGCAGCGGCAGGGTCGGGACTGAAGCTTTCTTT	CASSGRVGTEAFF	few	TRBV7-2	TRBJ1-1	-	13
TGCAGGGCTTTGGGGATTAGCACTGAAGCTTTCTTT	CRALGISTEAFF	once	TRBV20-1	TRBJ1-1	-	12
TGCAGTGCTAAGGACAGGGACATTCCTATCTCCTACAATGAGCAGTACTTC	CSAKDRDIPISYNEQYF	-	TRBV20-1	TRBJ2-7	TRBD1	17